This T cell receptor (beta chain) was found in a study of cytomegalovirus exposure and HLA in healthy donors. Amplification used 60 Vbeta primers and 13 Jbeta primers. Repertoires were generated with immunoSEQ multiplex PCR, while TCRdb's copy carries only in-frame clones and drops some. The top ten hold roughly 1.6% of the sample, which has 150,000 to 200,000 clones, roughly 70% seen once. There are 14 residues in the CDR3. The germline CDR1 and CDR2 sequences are SGHNT and YENEEA. The V and J ends lost 4 bases and 5 bases, in that order; junction bases with no gene match: 8. The chain carries TRBV11-3 and TRBJ2-7, with 7 bases identical to TRBD1. The source material was PBMCs. This receptor was taken from a girl aged 5 to 17 in good health and CMV-seronegative. The CDR3 nucleotides are TGTGCCAGCAGCTCGACAGGGTTAGTCCACGAGCAGTACTTC. Its protein is CASSSTGLVHEQYF.